Presented here are 14 T cell receptor beta chains from one specimen sequenced in a study of T cell repertoires in cytomegalovirus infection. TCRdb itself ran the reads through MiXCR, one entry per CDR3 protein. The table has 200,000 to 300,000 distinct CDR3 sequences, roughly an eighth seen once. The sequenced sample was PBMCs. The receptors come from a human donor in good health (CMV status not recorded). Some clones in this sample may be carry-over from other donors' samples.

CDR3 coding DNA: TGTGCCAGCAGCGTAGGAATGAGCGGCACCCGAGGGGCCCAGGATACGCAGTATTTT. Translating it yields CASSVGMSGTRGAQDTQYF. The rearrangement uses TRBV9 and TRBJ2-3; the D call may be TRBD1 or TRBD2 (5 bases each). Germline V lookup: CDR1 SGDLS, CDR2 YYNGEE. The CDR3 totals 19 residues. Trimming took off 0 bases at V and 6 bases at J, with 26 bases between the two ends.

This clonotype was seen many times. The chain couples TRBV10-3 to TRBJ1-1; 9 bases agree with TRBD1. V gave up 11 bases and J gave up 4 bases; unmatched junction bases: 8. The CDR3 extends over 13 amino acids. CDR1 is ENHRY, CDR2 SYGVKD, per germline. CDR3 sequence: CAADRGSGTEAFF. As DNA, the CDR3 is TGTGCCGCGGACAGGGGAAGCGGCACTGAAGCTTTCTTT.

This clonotype was detected a few times. V usage is TRBV6-2 or TRBV6-3 and J usage is TRBJ2-1; the match to TRBD2 covers 11 bases. This CDR3 spans 15 amino acids. The V gene's germline CDR1 is MNHEY and CDR2 SVGEGT. J lost 7 bases, V lost 2 bases, and 4 bases had no gene match. CDR3 bases: TGTGCCAGCAGTTACCGGCTAGCGGGAGGTAATGAGCAGTTCTTC. Amino acid sequence: CASSYRLAGGNEQFF.

Turning to this clonotype: A clone one base away is much larger, so this may be a read error. The V and J genes are TRBV7-2 and TRBJ1-1, with D unclear. CDR1 and CDR2 from the germline V gene are SGHTA and FQGNSA. CDR3 length: 13 residues. The CDR3 nucleotides are TGTGCCAGCACCTTACCAGAGAGCACTGAAGCTTTCTTT. Encoded protein: CASTLPESTEAFF.

This clonotype was counted at least ten times. The chain combines TRBV6-2 or TRBV6-3 with TRBJ2-2; 9 nucleotides line up with TRBD2. The CDR3 loop spans 15 amino acids. Germline CDR1 is MNHEY and CDR2 is SVGEGT. The trim removed 6 bases at V and 4 bases at J, leaving 6 bases unmatched. The CDR3 is CASRSSGAFTGELFF. DNA of the CDR3: TGTGCCAGCAGATCTAGCGGGGCCTTCACCGGGGAGCTGTTTTTT.

V is TRBV5-5 and J is TRBJ1-1; D gene unclear. Germline CDR1 SGHKS, CDR2 YYEKEE (reference sequence). CDR3 length equals 14 residues. Trimming cost V 0 bases and J 8 bases, with 14 bases left between them. CDR3 sequence reads: CASSLDALVGEAFF. Here the CDR3 DNA reads TGTGCCAGCAGCTTGGATGCCCTGGTTGGAGAAGCTTTCTTT.

There are a few counts of this clonotype. The chain recombines TRBV9 with TRBJ2-6, with D maybe TRBD2 (6 bases). Trimming cost V 1 base and J 0 bases, with 14 bases left between them. CDR1 SGDLS and CDR2 YYNGEE come from the germline V gene. This CDR3 spans 18 amino acids. The CDR3 reads CASSVRGGPISGANVLTF. Written as DNA, the CDR3 is TGTGCCAGCAGCGTACGAGGAGGGCCGATCTCTGGGGCCAACGTCCTGACTTTC. The full variable domain, with the rest looked up from reference TRBV9 and TRBJ2-6, is DSGVTQTPKHLITATGQRVTLRCSPRSGDLSVYWYQQSLDQGLQFLIQYYNGEERAKGNILERFSAQQFPDLHSELNLSSLELGDSALYFCASSVRGGPISGANVLTFGAGSRLTVL.

Many counts were recorded for this clonotype. This sequence joins TRBV7-2 and TRBJ2-7, with TRBD2 matching over 7 bases. Trimming removed 3 bases from V and 5 bases from J; junction bases left unmatched: 13. This CDR3 is 16 amino acids long. The germline V gene has CDR1 SGHTA and CDR2 FQGNSA. The CDR3 DNA follows: TGTGCCAGCAGCTTCGGACGCGGGAGAGGTGTGGACGAGCAGTACTTC. Its translation is CASSFGRGRGVDEQYF.

Remarks on this clonotype: This may come from a read error, since a much larger clone is one base off. The V call is TRBV6-2 or TRBV6-3, the J call TRBJ2-2; D might be TRBD2 (5 bases). From germline, CDR1 is MNHEY and CDR2 SVGEGT. The CDR3 spans 15 residues. CDR3 sequence (DNA): TGTGCCAGCAGTTATGAGAAAAGCGTGGCCGGGGAGCTGCTTTTT. Protein product: CASSYEKSVAGELLF.

This clonotype was counted ten times or more. The chain carries TRBV7-9 and TRBJ1-5; D is unclear. The CDR3 loop spans 14 amino acids. Trimming cost V 0 bases and J 7 bases, with 10 bases left between them. CDR1 is SEHNR, CDR2 FQNEAQ, per germline (reference sequence). CDR3 bases: TGTGCCAGCAGCTTAGCGCACAGCGCGCAGCCCCAGCATTTT. It translates to CASSLAHSAQPQHF.

V gene TRBV20-1 combines with J gene TRBJ1-1; D is undetermined. The CDR3 consists of 12 residues. The germline V gene has CDR1 DFQATT and CDR2 SNEGSKA (reference sequence). V was cut by 3 bases and J by 1 base, with 6 bases left in between. This chain's CDR3 is CSASPGNTEAFF. In nucleotides, the CDR3 is TGCAGTGCTAGCCCAGGGAACACTGAAGCTTTCTTT.

The chain has TRBV10-3 and TRBJ2-2, with no clear D. V lost 2 bases and J lost 0, with 7 bases in between. The CDR3 sequence is 15 residues long. CDR1 and CDR2 from the germline V gene are ENHRY and SYGVKD. CDR3 protein: CAISERQANTGELFF. DNA of the CDR3: TGTGCCATCAGTGAGCGGCAGGCGAACACCGGGGAGCTGTTTTTT.

The V gene is TRBV6-2 or TRBV6-3, the J gene TRBJ2-7; tentatively, D is TRBD2 (6 bases). Per the germline V gene, CDR1 is MNHEY and CDR2 is SVGEGT. CDR3 size: 15 residues. The V and J ends lost 6 bases and 2 bases respectively, with 17 bases between them. The CDR3 nucleotides read TGTGCCAGCAGAACCGACTGGGGGGTAGCCTACGAGCAGTACTTC. This codes for CASRTDWGVAYEQYF.

Ten or more counts support this clonotype. The gene calls are TRBV20-1 and TRBJ2-7, with 11 bases identical to TRBD2. Trimming cost V 0 bases and J 2 bases; bases outside gene matches: 3. CDR3 size: 15 residues. Looked up from germline, CDR1 is DFQATT and CDR2 is SNEGSKA (reference sequence). CDR3 sequence reads: CSARDLAGGPYEQYF. The DNA of the CDR3 is TGCAGTGCTAGAGATCTAGCGGGGGGCCCCTACGAGCAGTACTTC.